The 13 T cell receptor beta chains in this list originate from one sample, sequenced in a study of T-cell reconstitution after alpha-beta-depleted transplantation in children. Unique molecular identifiers tagged the TCRbeta library. TCRdb fed the PCR reads into MiXCR, producing one record per CDR3 protein. The data show about 500,000 distinct CDR3 sequences, with around a third seen just once and around 2.4% held by the top ten. The sequences come from PBMCs from the stem cell graft donor, collected from the stem cell graft. These receptors originate from a human donor who donated a stem cell graft to a child with aplastic anemia.

The chain employs TRBV5-1 and TRBJ1-1, with a tentative D call TRBD1 (5 bases). The CDR3 spans 14 residues. Trimming took off 2 bases at V and 1 base at J, with 9 bases between the two ends. The V gene's germline CDR1 is SGHRS and CDR2 YFSETQ. This chain's CDR3 is CASSLGTQNTEAFF. The DNA of the CDR3 is TGCGCCAGCAGCTTAGGGACGCAGAACACTGAAGCTTTCTTT.

This clonotype showed up just a few times. The chain is built from TRBV6-2 or TRBV6-3 and TRBJ2-2; 10 bases are a match to TRBD2. V shed 4 bases and J 4 bases; nucleotides not matched to a gene: 6. CDR3 length: 16 residues. CDR1 and CDR2 (germline): MNHEY, SVGEGT. Here the CDR3 DNA reads TGTGCCAGCAGTTCGTCTAGCGGGAGATTCACCGGGGAGCTGTTTTTT. It specifies CASSSSSGRFTGELFF.

The chain is built from TRBV20-1 and TRBJ1-5; 9 bases match TRBD1. With 1 base clipped from V and 3 bases from J, the junction kept 1 base outside the gene matches. The germline V gene has CDR1 DFQATT and CDR2 SNEGSKA (reference sequence). The CDR3 totals 14 residues. CDR3 protein: CSARGDRDNQPQHF. The CDR3 region has the DNA TGCAGTGCTAGAGGGGACAGGGACAATCAGCCCCAGCATTTT.

The V call is TRBV5-1, the J call TRBJ2-5, with unresolved D. Trimming removed 3 bases at V and 0 bases at J, with 12 bases between. Germline V gives CDR1 SGHRS, CDR2 YFSETQ. CDR3 length equals 15 residues. CDR3 DNA: TGCGCCAGCAGCTCGGACCCTCAGTACCAAGAGACCCAGTACTTC. Amino acids: CASSSDPQYQETQYF.

This clonotype has more than one count but fewer than ten. The CDR3 region is CASSLDGVDNSPLHF. CDR3 nucleotide sequence: TGCGCCAGCAGCTTAGATGGAGTCGATAATTCACCCCTCCACTTT. V usage is TRBV5-1 and J usage is TRBJ1-6; D is undetermined. V was shortened by 2 bases and J by 5 bases, with 11 bases between the two germline ends. The CDR3 has 15 amino acids. The V gene's germline CDR1 is SGHRS and CDR2 YFSETQ.

The chain combines TRBV6-1 with TRBJ2-3; 15 nucleotides align to TRBD2. The V and J ends lost 7 bases and 5 bases, in that order; junction bases with no gene match: 16. CDR3 length: 19 residues. Germline CDR1 and CDR2: MNHNS and SASEGT. The CDR3: CASTQFKGLAGGPQDTQYF. The CDR3 DNA reads as TGTGCCAGCACCCAATTCAAAGGACTAGCGGGAGGGCCTCAAGATACGCAGTATTTT.

This clonotype has just a few counts. The chain is built from TRBV9 and TRBJ2-7, with TRBD2 identical over 7 bases. The CDR3 runs to 15 residues. Losses at the gene ends were 0 bases for V and 0 bases for J; bases not matched to a gene: 3. Germline V CDR1 and CDR2: SGDLS, YYNGEE. The CDR3 region has the DNA TGTGCCAGCAGCGTAGAGCCTAGCGGCTCCTACGAGCAGTACTTC. It specifies CASSVEPSGSYEQYF.

This clonotype appeared many times. The CDR3 reads CASSFPNTEAFF. DNA of the CDR3: TGTGCCAGCAGTTTCCCTAACACTGAAGCTTTCTTT. The V call is TRBV12-3 or TRBV12-4, the J call TRBJ1-1; D unresolved. The CDR3 runs to 12 residues. The V and J ends lost 3 bases and 2 bases respectively, with 4 bases between them.

The sample holds a few counts of this clonotype. The genes are TRBV18 and TRBJ1-1; weak D call: TRBD1 (5 bases). The CDR3 is 15 residues long. Trimming took 0 bases from V and 4 from J, leaving 12 bases between them. Per the germline V gene, CDR1 is KGHSH and CDR2 is LQKENI. The CDR3 region has the DNA TGTGCCAGCTCACCACCGTCCGGGGCTCCCACTGAAGCTTTCTTT. Protein sequence: CASSPPSGAPTEAFF.

The J gene is TRBJ1-4, the V gene TRBV19, with D unresolved. The CDR3 contains 16 residues. Trimming cost V 0 bases and J 11 bases, with 19 bases left between them. From germline, CDR1 is LNHDA and CDR2 SQIVND (reference sequence). DNA of the CDR3: TGTGCCAGTAGTATAGATCACGACGTTAGAGGGAAGAAACTGTTTTTT. Its translation is CASSIDHDVRGKKLFF.

This clonotype was detected only a few times. The chain is built from TRBV24-1 and TRBJ2-1, with D unclear. Germline CDR1 and CDR2: KGHDR and SFDVKD. The CDR3 loop spans 13 amino acids. The ends were cut back, 7 bases at V and 9 bases at J, with 15 bases in the middle. CDR3 region: CATRRRPDGEQFF. In DNA, the CDR3 is TGTGCCACCAGACGCAGACCGGACGGTGAGCAGTTCTTC.

J is TRBJ1-1 and V is TRBV4-3; D call uncertain. CDR3 length equals 14 residues. Trimming left V 1 base short and J 8 bases short, with 14 bases between. Germline lookup yields CDR1 LGHNA and CDR2 YSLEER. In DNA form, the CDR3 reads TGCGCCAGCAGCCAAGGGCCAGGCCAAGGAGAAGCTTTCTTT. Translated: CASSQGPGQGEAFF.

The chain is built from TRBV18 and TRBJ1-4; D not resolved. Trimming took 4 bases from V and 6 from J, leaving 9 bases between them. Germline CDR1 KGHSH, CDR2 LQKENI. The CDR3 consists of 13 residues. CDR3: CASSRIFDEKLFF. Written as DNA, the CDR3 is TGTGCCAGCTCACGTATCTTCGATGAAAAACTGTTTTTT.